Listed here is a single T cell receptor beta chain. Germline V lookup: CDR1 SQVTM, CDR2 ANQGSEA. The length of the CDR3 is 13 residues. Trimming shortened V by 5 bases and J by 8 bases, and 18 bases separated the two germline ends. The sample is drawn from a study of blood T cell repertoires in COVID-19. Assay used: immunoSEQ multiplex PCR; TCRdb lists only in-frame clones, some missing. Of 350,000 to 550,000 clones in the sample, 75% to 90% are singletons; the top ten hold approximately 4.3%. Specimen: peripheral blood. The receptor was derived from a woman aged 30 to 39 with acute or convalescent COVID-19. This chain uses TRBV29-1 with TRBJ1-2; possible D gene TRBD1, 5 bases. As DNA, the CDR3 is TGCAGCGTTATCACTGCAGGGTCGGGCGGCTACACCTTC. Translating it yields CSVITAGSGGYTF.